This note documents a single T cell receptor (beta chain) sequence. This clone was picked up a small number of times. The antigen this receptor binds is unknown. Within one base of it there is no much larger clone, and no base qualities were kept. This sample was included in a study of control samples from healthy donors and cancer patients (TCRdb year 2020). In the germline V gene (reference sequence), CDR1 corresponds to MNHNY and CDR2 to SVGAGI. Counted from cysteine to phenylalanine, this CDR3 has 16 amino acids. The retained sequence is limited to the CDR3, 48 bases, with the frame set at the first base. V and J are trimmed by 0 bases and 7 bases, and the gene matches miss 5 bases of the junction. The library was built by means of the immunoSEQ multiplex PCR assay. This immuneACCESS table, as held by TCRdb, lists in-frame sequences with V and J called but not all clones. Of the missing ones, under half trace to an unresolved V gene in checked studies; the others have no known cause. This sample lists over 120,000 clones; 91% were detected once. Approximately 2.9% of the sample is held by the ten biggest clonotypes.

This sequence was found in a man between 25 and 39 years old in good health. Rearrangement joined TRBV6-6 to TRBJ1-6, with 8 bases in between that match TRBD1. Source material: blood. The CDR3 corresponds to CASSYSDRARNSPLHF. The nucleotides are TGTGCCAGCAGTTACTCGGACAGGGCTCGGAATTCACCCCTCCACTTT.